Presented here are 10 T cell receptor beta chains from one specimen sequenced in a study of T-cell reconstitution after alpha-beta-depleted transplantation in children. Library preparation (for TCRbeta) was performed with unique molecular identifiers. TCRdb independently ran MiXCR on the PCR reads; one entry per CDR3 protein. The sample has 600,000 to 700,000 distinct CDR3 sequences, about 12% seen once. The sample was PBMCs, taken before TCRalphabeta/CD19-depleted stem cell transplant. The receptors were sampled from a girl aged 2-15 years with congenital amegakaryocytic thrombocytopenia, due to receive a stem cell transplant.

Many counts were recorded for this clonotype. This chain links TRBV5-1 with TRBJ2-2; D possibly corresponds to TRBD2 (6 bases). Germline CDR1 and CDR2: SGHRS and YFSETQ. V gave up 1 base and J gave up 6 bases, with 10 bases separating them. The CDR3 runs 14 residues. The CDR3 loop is CASSLTLAPGELFF. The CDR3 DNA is TGCGCCAGCAGCTTGACCCTAGCGCCCGGGGAGCTGTTTTTT.

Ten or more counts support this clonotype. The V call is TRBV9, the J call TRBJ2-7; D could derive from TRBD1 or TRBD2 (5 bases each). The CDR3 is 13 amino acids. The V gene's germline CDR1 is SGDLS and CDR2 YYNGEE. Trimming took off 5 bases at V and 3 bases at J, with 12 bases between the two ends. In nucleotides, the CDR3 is TGTGCCAGCAGTGGGGACCTAAGCTACGAGCAGTACTTC. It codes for CASSGDLSYEQYF. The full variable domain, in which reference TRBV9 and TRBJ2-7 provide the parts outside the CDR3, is DSGVTQTPKHLITATGQRVTLRCSPRSGDLSVYWYQQSLDQGLQFLIQYYNGEERAKGNILERFSAQQFPDLHSELNLSSLELGDSALYFCASSGDLSYEQYFGPGTRLTVT.

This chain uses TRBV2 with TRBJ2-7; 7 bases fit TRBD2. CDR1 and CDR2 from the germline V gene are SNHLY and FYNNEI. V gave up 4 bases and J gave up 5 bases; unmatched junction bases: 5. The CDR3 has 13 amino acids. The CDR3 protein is CASSVRGVHEQYF. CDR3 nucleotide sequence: TGTGCCAGCAGTGTTCGGGGGGTCCACGAGCAGTACTTC.

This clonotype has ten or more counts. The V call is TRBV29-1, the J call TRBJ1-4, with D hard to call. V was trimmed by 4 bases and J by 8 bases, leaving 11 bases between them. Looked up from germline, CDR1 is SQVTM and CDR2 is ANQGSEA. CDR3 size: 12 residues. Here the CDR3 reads CSVGVTREKLFF. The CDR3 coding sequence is TGCAGCGTTGGAGTTACGCGGGAAAAACTGTTTTTT.

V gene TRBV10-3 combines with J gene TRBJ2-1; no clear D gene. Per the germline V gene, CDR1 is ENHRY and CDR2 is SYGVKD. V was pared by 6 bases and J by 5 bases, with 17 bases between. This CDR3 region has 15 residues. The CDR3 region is CAISRTAAENNEQFF. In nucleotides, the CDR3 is TGTGCCATCAGCCGCACGGCGGCGGAGAACAATGAGCAGTTCTTC.

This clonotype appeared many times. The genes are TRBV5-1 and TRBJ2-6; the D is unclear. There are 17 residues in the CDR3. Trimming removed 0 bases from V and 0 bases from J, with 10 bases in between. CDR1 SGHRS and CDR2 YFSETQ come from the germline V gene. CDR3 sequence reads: CASSLVFSDSGANVLTF. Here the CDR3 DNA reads TGCGCCAGCAGCTTGGTTTTCAGCGACTCTGGGGCCAACGTCCTGACTTTC. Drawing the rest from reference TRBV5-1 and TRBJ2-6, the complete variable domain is KAGVTQTPRYLIKTRGQQVTLSCSPISGHRSVSWYQQTPGQGLQFLFEYFSETQRNKGNFPGRFSGRQFSNSRSEMNVSTLELGDSALYLCASSLVFSDSGANVLTFGAGSRLTVL.

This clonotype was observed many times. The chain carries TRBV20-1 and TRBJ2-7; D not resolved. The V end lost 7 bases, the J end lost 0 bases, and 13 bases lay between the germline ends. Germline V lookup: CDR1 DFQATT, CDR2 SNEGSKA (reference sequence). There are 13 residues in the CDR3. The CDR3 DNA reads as TGCAGTGGAAAAAAACAGCACTCCTACGAGCAGTACTTC. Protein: CSGKKQHSYEQYF.

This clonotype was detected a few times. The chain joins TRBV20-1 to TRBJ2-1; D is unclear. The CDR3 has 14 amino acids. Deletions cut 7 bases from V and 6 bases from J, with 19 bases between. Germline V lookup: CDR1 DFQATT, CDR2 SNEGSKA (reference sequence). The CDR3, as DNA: TGCAGTGGTACGTCGCCTACTAACGGCAATGAGCAGTTCTTC. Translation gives CSGTSPTNGNEQFF.

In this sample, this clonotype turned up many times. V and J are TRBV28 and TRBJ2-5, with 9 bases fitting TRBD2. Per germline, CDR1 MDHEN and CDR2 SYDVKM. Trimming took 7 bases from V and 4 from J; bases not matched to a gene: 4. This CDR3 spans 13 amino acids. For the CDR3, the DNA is TGTGCCAGCAAGACTAGCGGCAGAGAGACCCAGTACTTC. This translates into CASKTSGRETQYF.

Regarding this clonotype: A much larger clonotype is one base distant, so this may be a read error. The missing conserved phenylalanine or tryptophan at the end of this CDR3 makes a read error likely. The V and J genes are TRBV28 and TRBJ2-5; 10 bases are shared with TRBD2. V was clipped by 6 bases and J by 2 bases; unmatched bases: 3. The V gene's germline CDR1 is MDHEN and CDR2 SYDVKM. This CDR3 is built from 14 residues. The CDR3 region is CASRVTSGQETQYL. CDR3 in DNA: TGTGCCAGCAGGGTGACTAGCGGGCAAGAGACCCAGTACTTG.